The clone carrying this T cell receptor (beta chain) was seen many times. Its cognate antigen is unknown. A patient was excluded if there was uncontrolled infection, other autoimmune disease, pregnancy or lactation. For the diagnoses, clinical symptoms, serum thyroxine and TRAb, thyroid ultrasound and orbital computed tomography were used. This sample is part of a study of T cells in Graves' hyperthyroidism and ophthalmopathy. Findings and limits, study-wide: Blood shared most expanded thyroid clonotypes above 0.001.

CDR3 length: 11 amino acids. The V gene lost 0 bases and the J gene lost 9 bases, with 3 bases spanning the gap. The V gene's germline CDR1 is SGHRS and CDR2 YFSETQ. Researchers amplified the TCR beta CDR3 regions from RNA transcripts. The HTBI primer set served for first-round RT-PCR of the TCR CDR3. TCRdb called the multiplex PCR reads again in MiXCR, with one record for every CDR3 protein. The sample holds roughly 500,000 distinct CDR3 sequences, 40% to 50% seen once. The chain links TRBV5-1 to TRBJ2-2; D not resolved. The sequenced sample was peripheral blood or thyroid tissue (not recorded which). This TCR was recovered from an adult woman with Graves' disease, either hyperthyroidism or ophthalmopathy (not recorded which). CDR3 residues: CASSLEWELFF. CDR3 in DNA: TGCGCCAGCAGCTTGGAGTGGGAGCTGTTTTTT.